This paragraph covers one TCR beta chain sequence. This specimen comes from a study of cytomegalovirus exposure and HLA in healthy donors. Germline loops: CDR1 SGHVS, CDR2 FQNEAQ. Trimming pared 6 bases from V and 0 bases from J, leaving 11 bases between. This CDR3 comprises 15 residues. Primers included in the PCR were 60 Vbeta and 13 Jbeta primers. Method: immunoSEQ multiplex PCR; TCRdb's copy keeps in-frame clones and lacks some. The profile shows about 59,000 clones, around 80% of them singletons. This sequence originates from a woman in her thirties or forties in good health and CMV-seronegative. What was sequenced was PBMCs. This sequence joins TRBV7-8 and TRBJ1-4; D is ambiguous. The CDR3 loop is CASSSTDATNEKLFF. DNA of the CDR3: TGTGCCAGCAGTTCTACAGACGCAACTAATGAAAAACTGTTTTTT.